The clone carrying this T cell receptor beta chain was found many times. Trimming took off 5 bases at V and 6 bases at J, with 16 bases between the two ends. CDR3 length: 14 amino acids. The data are from a study of T-cell memory formation after mild COVID-19. As for the study in general: Largely donor-specific TCR clusters were found.

TCRdb re-called the 5' RACE reads with MiXCR, one entry per CDR3 protein. This table holds roughly 16,000 distinct CDR3 sequences, around 25% found once. The TCR sequence derives from a young man who had mild COVID-19 (a few samples of this study predate the infection). Cell type and time point are not known. The gene calls are TRBV12-3 or TRBV12-4 and TRBJ1-2, with a tentative D call TRBD1 (5 bases). The sample comprised PBMCs or a T cell subset sorted from them (not recorded which). This CDR3 is CASSPQGLIDGYTF. As DNA, the CDR3 is TGTGCCAGCAGTCCTCAGGGCCTTATTGATGGCTACACCTTC.